The 22 T cell receptor beta chains in this list originate from one sample, sequenced in a study of T cells after yellow fever vaccination. MiXCR, applied by TCRdb to the 5' RACE reads, yields one record per CDR3 protein. The sample shows 250,000 to 350,000 distinct CDR3 sequences, less than 9.5% of them seen only once. The sequencing here drew on CD4+ T cells sorted from PBMCs, taken 5 days after the yellow fever booster vaccination. The origin of the receptors is a man aged 18 to 35 who received the YFV17D yellow fever vaccine.

This chain uses TRBV25-1 with TRBJ2-3; 9 bases map to TRBD1. The CDR3 runs to 15 residues. The V gene end was trimmed by 5 bases and the J gene end by 1 base; junction bases not matched to a gene: 4. Germline V gene sequence: CDR1 MGHDK, CDR2 SYGVNS. The CDR3 DNA follows: TGTGCCAGCAGTAAAAGGGACAGGGGCACAGATACGCAGTATTTT. It is translated as CASSKRDRGTDTQYF.

This clonotype was counted ten times or more. The chain couples TRBV7-9 to TRBJ1-2; the D is unclear. CDR1 is SEHNR and CDR2 is FQNEAQ in the germline V gene (reference sequence). Trimming pared 3 bases from V and 6 bases from J, leaving 20 bases between. The CDR3 spans 16 residues. The CDR3, as DNA: TGTGCCAGCAGCTTGGCCATCGGGGTACTAGCACATGGCTACACCTTC. Translating gives CASSLAIGVLAHGYTF.

The chain employs TRBV7-2 and TRBJ2-2, with no clear D. Germline CDR1 reads SGHTA; CDR2 reads FQGNSA. This CDR3 comprises 13 residues. The V and J ends lost 3 bases and 6 bases respectively, with 8 bases between them. The CDR3 spells CASSFFQSGELFF. The CDR3 DNA sequence: TGTGCCAGCAGCTTCTTCCAATCCGGGGAGCTGTTTTTT.

The V and J genes are TRBV9 and TRBJ2-5; weak D call: TRBD2 (5 bases). Per germline, CDR1 SGDLS and CDR2 YYNGEE. V was cut by 0 bases and J by 5 bases, with 11 bases left in between. CDR3 size: 14 residues. In DNA form, the CDR3 reads TGTGCCAGCAGCGTAGCGGGGAGTGAGGAGACCCAGTACTTC. Its translation is CASSVAGSEETQYF.

This clonotype was seen repeatedly, ten times or more. The J gene is TRBJ1-2, the V gene TRBV7-2; maybe TRBD1 (6 bases). The CDR3 runs to 14 residues. Trimming stripped 0 bases from V and 4 bases from J, with 9 bases between. Germline CDR1 reads SGHTA; CDR2 reads FQGNSA. The CDR3 nucleotides are TGTGCCAGCAGCTTAGCGGGACACGGCTATGGCTACACCTTC. It encodes CASSLAGHGYGYTF.

This clonotype was detected ten times or more. This chain joins TRBV11-2 and TRBJ2-7, with D possibly being TRBD1 (7 bases). V shed 5 bases and J shed 4 bases, with 15 bases lying between them. CDR3 length equals 14 residues. Germline-derived CDR1 and CDR2 are SGHAT and FQNNGV. The chain's CDR3 is CASSPRRGPYEQYV. CDR3 in DNA: TGTGCCAGCAGCCCCCGGAGGGGGCCATACGAGCAGTACGTC.

J is TRBJ1-2 and V is TRBV2; D ambiguous. This CDR3 comprises 13 residues. From germline, CDR1 is SNHLY and CDR2 FYNNEI. V lost 2 bases, J lost 8 bases, and 12 bases lay in between. The CDR3: CASSERQAGGYTF. In DNA form, the CDR3 reads TGTGCCAGCAGTGAACGCCAGGCTGGAGGCTACACCTTC.

CDR3 nucleotide sequence: TGTGCCAGCAGGGCCGGGACTGCCTACAATGAGCAGTTCTTC. Translating gives CASRAGTAYNEQFF. The chain is built from TRBV2 and TRBJ2-1; tentatively, D is TRBD2 (6 bases). CDR1 is SNHLY and CDR2 is FYNNEI in the germline V gene. The CDR3 runs to 14 residues. V gave up 6 bases and J gave up 2 bases, with 11 bases separating them.

This clonotype was counted only a few times. The chain is built from TRBV12-3 or TRBV12-4 and TRBJ1-1; a weak D match, TRBD1 (5 bases). The CDR3 covers 14 residues. The V gene lost 3 bases and the J gene lost 2 bases, with 10 bases spanning the gap. CDR3 amino acids: CASSFGAGNTEAFF. The DNA of the CDR3 is TGTGCCAGCAGTTTTGGGGCCGGTAACACTGAAGCTTTCTTT.

This clonotype was picked up a small number of times. The V gene is TRBV5-4, the J gene TRBJ2-3; perhaps TRBD2 as D (5 bases). CDR1 is SGHNT, CDR2 YYREEE, per germline (reference sequence). Trimming shortened V by 7 bases and J by 1 base, and 10 bases separated the two germline ends. CDR3 length equals 13 residues. CDR3 sequence reads: CASVPGGTDTQYF. Written as DNA, the CDR3 is TGTGCCAGCGTCCCCGGGGGCACAGATACGCAGTATTTT. Full variable domain (rest looked up from reference TRBV5-4 and TRBJ2-3): ETGVTQSPTHLIKTRGQQVTLRCSSQSGHNTVSWYQQALGQGPQFIFQYYREEENGRGNFPPRFSGLQFPNYSSELNVNALELDDSALYLCASVPGGTDTQYFGPGTRLTVL.

This sequence joins TRBV5-4 and TRBJ2-3; 13 bases agree with TRBD2. The CDR3 contains 16 residues. Germline trimming cut 1 base from V and 5 bases from J; bases unmatched to any gene: 4. Germline V gives CDR1 SGHNT, CDR2 YYREEE (reference sequence). CDR3 residues: CASSLKLAGGQDTQYF. The DNA of the CDR3 is TGTGCCAGCAGCTTGAAACTAGCGGGGGGGCAAGATACGCAGTATTTT.

This clonotype was observed at least ten times. The chain combines TRBV29-1 with TRBJ2-5; D uncertain. The CDR3 sequence is 11 residues long. The V and J ends lost 0 bases and 6 bases respectively, with 5 bases between them. The germline V gene encodes CDR1 SQVTM and CDR2 ANQGSEA. The CDR3 protein is CSVEDYQTQYF. In DNA, the CDR3 is TGCAGCGTTGAAGATTATCAGACCCAGTACTTC.

The chain couples TRBV12-3 or TRBV12-4 to TRBJ1-1, with D perhaps matching TRBD1 (5 bases). This CDR3 has 14 amino acids. Between the trimmed V and J ends, which lost 8 bases and 0 bases, there was a span of 13 bases. The CDR3 nucleotides are TGTGCCAGCGGAGGGGATTTCATGAACACTGAAGCTTTCTTT. Translation gives CASGGDFMNTEAFF.

The chain has TRBV27 and TRBJ1-5; TRBD1 matches 7 bases. Germline trimming cut 4 bases from V and 0 bases from J; bases unmatched to any gene: 12. Germline V CDR1 and CDR2: MNHEY, SMNVEV (reference sequence). CDR3 length equals 18 residues. As DNA, the CDR3 is TGTGCCAGCAGTTCGACAGGGCCCGGGCCGAATAGCAATCAGCCCCAGCATTTT. This translates into CASSSTGPGPNSNQPQHF.

This chain uses TRBV28 with TRBJ2-7, with TRBD1 identical over 9 bases. With 6 bases clipped from V and 5 bases from J, the junction kept 8 bases outside the gene matches. Germline CDR1 is MDHEN and CDR2 is SYDVKM. CDR3 length: 14 residues. The CDR3 protein is CASSTTGTGNEQYV. In DNA form, the CDR3 reads TGTGCCAGCAGCACCACCGGGACAGGGAACGAGCAGTACGTC.

This clonotype was seen only a few times. The chain employs TRBV2 and TRBJ2-2, with D uncertain. V lost 6 bases, J lost 3 bases, and 8 bases lay in between. This CDR3 region has 13 residues. Germline assignment: CDR1 SNHLY and CDR2 FYNNEI. The chain's CDR3 is CASRRAYTGELFF. In nucleotides, the CDR3 is TGTGCCAGCAGAAGAGCTTACACCGGGGAGCTGTTTTTT. The variable domain in full, completed from reference TRBV2 and TRBJ2-2, reads EPEVTQTPSHQVTQMGQEVILRCVPISNHLYFYWYRQILGQKVEFLVSFYNNEISEKSEIFDDQFSVERPDGSNFTLKIRSTKLEDSAMYFCASRRAYTGELFFGEGSRLTVL.

The chain is built from TRBV4-1 and TRBJ2-2; TRBD1 matches at 7 bases. The J segment lost 4 bases and the V segment lost 3 bases, leaving 11 bases of the junction unmatched. The V gene's germline CDR1 is MGHRA and CDR2 YSYEKL. This CDR3 is built from 17 residues. CDR3 protein: CASSHRNRGGGTGELFF. Written as DNA, the CDR3 is TGCGCCAGCAGCCACCGAAACAGGGGTGGAGGCACCGGGGAGCTGTTTTTT.

On this clonotype itself: Sequence at one end of the junction differs from germline and may be a read error. The chain couples TRBV14 to TRBJ1-2, with D maybe TRBD1 (6 bases). Germline loops: CDR1 SGHDN, CDR2 FVKESK. The CDR3 is 13 residues long. CDR3 bases: TGTGCCAGCAGCCAAGTACTTCTGGGACAAGCATCCTTC. Encoded protein: CASSQVLLGQASF.

The table lists this clonotype with many counts. The V and J genes are TRBV24-1 and TRBJ2-3; D assignment may be TRBD1 or TRBD2 (5 bases each). The V end was cut by 5 bases, the J end by 14 bases, with 16 bases between. Germline assignment: CDR1 KGHDR and CDR2 SFDVKD. This CDR3 spans 12 amino acids. The chain's CDR3 is CATSARGDGSYF. As DNA, the CDR3 is TGTGCCACCAGTGCCCGGGGCGACGGTTCGTATTTT.

This clonotype was detected ten times or more. The chain uses TRBV12-3 or TRBV12-4 and TRBJ2-5; tentative D call: TRBD1 (5 bases). CDR3 length: 15 residues. V was trimmed by 2 bases and J by 7 bases, leaving 17 bases between them. The CDR3 DNA reads TGTGCCAGCAGTTTAAACTCACAGGTTGGGGCGACCCAGTACTTC. This codes for CASSLNSQVGATQYF.

This clonotype was observed once. J is TRBJ2-7 and V is TRBV27; D possibly matches TRBD1 or TRBD2 (6 bases each). This CDR3 is 13 amino acids long. Germline V gene data show CDR1 as MNHEY and CDR2 as SMNVEV (reference sequence). Trimming stripped 4 bases from V and 6 bases from J, with 13 bases between. This CDR3 is CASSWGARGEQYV. The CDR3 DNA follows: TGTGCCAGCAGTTGGGGGGCCCGAGGCGAGCAGTACGTC.

Many counts were recorded for this clonotype. The chain couples TRBV5-1 to TRBJ2-5, with D perhaps matching TRBD2 (5 bases). From germline, CDR1 is SGHRS and CDR2 YFSETQ. With 4 bases removed from V and 2 bases from J, the gap between germline ends came to 15 bases. The CDR3 covers 15 residues. The CDR3 spells CASSPDPRGQETQYF. CDR3 bases: TGCGCCAGCAGCCCCGACCCCCGAGGGCAAGAGACCCAGTACTTC.